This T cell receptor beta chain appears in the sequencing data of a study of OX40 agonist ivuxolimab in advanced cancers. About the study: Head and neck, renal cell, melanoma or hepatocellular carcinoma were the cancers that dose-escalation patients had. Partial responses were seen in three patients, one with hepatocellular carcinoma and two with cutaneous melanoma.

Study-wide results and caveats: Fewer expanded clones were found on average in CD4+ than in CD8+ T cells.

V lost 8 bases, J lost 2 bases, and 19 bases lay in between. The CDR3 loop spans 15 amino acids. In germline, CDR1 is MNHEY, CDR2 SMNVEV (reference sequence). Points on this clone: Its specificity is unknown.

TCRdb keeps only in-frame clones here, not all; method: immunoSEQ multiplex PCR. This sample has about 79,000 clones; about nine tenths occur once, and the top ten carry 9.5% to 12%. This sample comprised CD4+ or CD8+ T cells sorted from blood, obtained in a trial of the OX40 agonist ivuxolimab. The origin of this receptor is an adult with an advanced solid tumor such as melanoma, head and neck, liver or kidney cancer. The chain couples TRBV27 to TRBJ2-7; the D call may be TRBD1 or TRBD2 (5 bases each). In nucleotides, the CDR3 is TGTGCCAGCTCAGTTGCCCGGGACGGAACCTACGAGCAGTACTTC. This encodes CASSVARDGTYEQYF.